This entry lists 25 T cell receptor beta chains sequenced from one sample in a study of T-cell reconstitution after alpha-beta-depleted transplantation in children. As it was prepared, the TCRbeta library received unique molecular identifiers. One entry per CDR3 protein, called by TCRdb with MiXCR from the PCR reads. In the table there are hundreds of thousands of distinct CDR3 sequences, around 10% of which are singletons. The material sequenced was PBMCs, taken before TCRalphabeta/CD19-depleted stem cell transplant. Receptors originate from a boy less than two years old with acute myeloid leukemia, due to receive a stem cell transplant.

This clonotype has just a few counts. J is TRBJ2-1 and V is TRBV2; TRBD1 agrees at 8 bases. CDR1 SNHLY and CDR2 FYNNEI come from the germline V gene. The CDR3 covers 15 residues. The V and J ends lost 6 bases and 3 bases, in that order; junction bases with no gene match: 7. As DNA, the CDR3 is TGTGCCAGCAGGGATCAGGGGGCCAGCTACAATGAGCAGTTCTTC. It is translated as CASRDQGASYNEQFF.

This clonotype was seen ten or more times. The V and J genes are TRBV4-2 and TRBJ2-2, with unresolved D. The CDR3 runs to 14 residues. The germline V gene has CDR1 LGHNA and CDR2 YNFKEQ. V dropped 1 base and J dropped 2 bases, with 5 bases sitting between them. In nucleotides, the CDR3 is TGTGCCAGCAGCCAAGCGATAAACACCGGGGAGCTGTTTTTT. Protein: CASSQAINTGELFF.

This clonotype was detected many times. J is TRBJ1-2 and V is TRBV28; TRBD1 aligns across 7 bases. The CDR3 has 14 residues. J gave up 4 bases and V 1 base, and 3 bases lay outside the gene matches. The germline V gene encodes CDR1 MDHEN and CDR2 SYDVKM. The CDR3 DNA follows: TGTGCCAGCAGTTTATCTTCAGGGGGCTATGGCTACACCTTC. This translates into CASSLSSGGYGYTF.

This clonotype was picked up many times. For the CDR3, the DNA is TGTGCCAGCAGCCCACCCCCGACCCAGTACTTC. Amino acid sequence: CASSPPPTQYF. This chain connects TRBV7-9 to TRBJ2-5; no definite D call. CDR1 is SEHNR and CDR2 is FQNEAQ in the germline V gene (reference sequence). The V gene lost 5 bases and the J gene lost 7 bases, with 8 bases spanning the gap. The CDR3 is made up of 11 amino acids. The whole variable domain, filled in from reference TRBV7-9 and TRBJ2-5, reads DTGVSQNPRHKITKRGQNVTFRCDPISEHNRLYWYRQTLGQGPEFLTYFQNEAQLEKSRLLSDRFSAERPKGSFSTLEIQRTEQGDSAMYLCASSPPPTQYFGPGTRLLVL.

The chain joins TRBV7-2 to TRBJ2-3; TRBD2 matches 9 bases. This CDR3 region has 15 residues. Per the germline V gene, CDR1 is SGHTA and CDR2 is FQGNSA. J was trimmed by 1 base and V by 3 bases; bases with no gene match: 2. Here the CDR3 reads CASSFQRGGTDTQYF. The CDR3 DNA follows: TGTGCCAGCAGCTTCCAGCGGGGGGGCACAGATACGCAGTATTTT.

In this sample, this clonotype turned up a few times. The genes are TRBV5-1 and TRBJ2-1; 12 nucleotides align to TRBD2. J was trimmed by 1 base and V by 3 bases; bases with no gene match: 14. The CDR3 totals 20 residues. CDR1 and CDR2 from the germline V gene are SGHRS and YFSETQ. CDR3 sequence reads: CASSSRSGLAGLISYNEQFF. DNA for the CDR3: TGCGCCAGCAGCTCACGGTCAGGACTAGCGGGGCTTATTTCCTACAATGAGCAGTTCTTC.

This clonotype was observed a few times. The genes are TRBV27 and TRBJ1-6, with TRBD1 matching 9 bases. Germline CDR1 MNHEY, CDR2 SMNVEV (reference sequence). CDR3 length: 13 residues. The ends lost 7 bases at V and 9 bases at J; junction bases unmatched: 4. The CDR3 reads CASKGQGGSPLHF. In DNA, the CDR3 is TGTGCCAGCAAGGGACAGGGAGGTTCACCCCTCCACTTT.

This clonotype occurred many times. The genes are TRBV19 and TRBJ2-5, with TRBD2 matching 10 bases. CDR1 LNHDA and CDR2 SQIVND come from the germline V gene (reference sequence). The CDR3 is 16 amino acids. Losses at the gene ends were 2 bases for V and 7 bases for J; bases not matched to a gene: 10. CDR3 protein: CASSITRTSGGGTQYF. In DNA form, the CDR3 reads TGTGCCAGTAGTATAACCCGGACTAGCGGTGGAGGGACCCAGTACTTC.

This clonotype was recorded many times. V and J are TRBV7-9 and TRBJ2-1; TRBD2 matches at 9 bases. CDR1 and CDR2 from the germline V gene are SEHNR and FQNEAQ (reference sequence). CDR3 length: 14 residues. V shed 8 bases, J shed 0 bases, and the junction held 2 bases outside the gene matches. In nucleotides, the CDR3 is TGTGCCAGCTCTAGCGGGGTCTCCTACAATGAGCAGTTCTTC. Encoded protein: CASSSGVSYNEQFF. The variable domain in full, with the rest retrieved from reference TRBV7-9 and TRBJ2-1, is DTGVSQNPRHKITKRGQNVTFRCDPISEHNRLYWYRQTLGQGPEFLTYFQNEAQLEKSRLLSDRFSAERPKGSFSTLEIQRTEQGDSAMYLCASSSGVSYNEQFFGPGTRLTVL.

This clonotype showed up just a few times. The rearrangement joins TRBV6-1 to TRBJ1-3; 10 bases are a match to TRBD1. V shed 11 bases, J shed 6 bases, and the junction held 7 bases outside the gene matches. The CDR3 is made up of 13 amino acids. Germline values: CDR1 MNHNS, CDR2 SASEGT. CDR3: CASSGTGENTIYF. The CDR3 DNA reads TGTGCCTCCTCAGGGACAGGGGAAAACACCATATATTTT.

The chain carries TRBV27 and TRBJ1-5; D possibly corresponds to TRBD1 (6 bases). V lost 3 bases, J lost 5 bases, and 11 bases lay in between. The CDR3 runs to 14 residues. Germline V CDR1 and CDR2: MNHEY, SMNVEV (reference sequence). This chain's CDR3 is CASSLVGADQPQHF. The CDR3 nucleotides are TGTGCCAGCAGTTTGGTGGGGGCCGATCAGCCCCAGCATTTT.

Comment on this clonotype: This may be a read error, as it is one base from a much larger clone. The gene calls are TRBV11-2 and TRBJ2-1; weak D call: TRBD1 (6 bases). Trimming cost V 6 bases and J 4 bases, with 13 bases left between them. CDR3 length: 14 amino acids. CDR1 is SGHAT, CDR2 FQNNGV, per germline. The CDR3 region is CASRLSTGYNEQFF. In DNA, the CDR3 is TGTGCCAGCAGATTATCGACAGGTTACAATGAGCAGTTCTTC.

This clonotype was recorded only once. Since a much larger clone is just one base distant, this may be a read error. The chain joins TRBV7-2 to TRBJ2-7; D might be TRBD2 (5 bases). There are 14 residues in the CDR3. Between the trimmed V and J ends, which lost 5 bases and 3 bases, there was a span of 14 bases. Germline V gene lookup returns CDR1 SGHTA and CDR2 FQGNSA. CDR3 residues: CASSPLGGGYEQYV. CDR3 in DNA: TGTGCCAGCAGCCCCCTAGGAGGAGGCTACGAGCAGTACGTC.

This clonotype was seen many times. The V and J genes are TRBV9 and TRBJ2-3, with 8 positions matching TRBD2. The CDR3 runs to 15 residues. Germline V gene lookup returns CDR1 SGDLS and CDR2 YYNGEE. The V gene end was trimmed by 6 bases and the J gene end by 5 bases; junction bases not matched to a gene: 11. In DNA, the CDR3 is TGTGCCAGCACGAAGATCGGGGGGGTCGGAGATACGCAGTATTTT. It specifies CASTKIGGVGDTQYF.

In this sample, this clonotype turned up a few times. The V call is TRBV7-6, the J call TRBJ2-7, with 12 nucleotides matching TRBD2. Germline V gives CDR1 SGHVS, CDR2 FNYEAQ. V was clipped by 2 bases and J by 2 bases; unmatched bases: 1. CDR3 length: 15 amino acids. Written as DNA, the CDR3 is TGTGCCAGCAGCTTACTAGCGGGGGGGCCCTACGAGCAGTACTTC. Its protein product is CASSLLAGGPYEQYF.

This clonotype has just a few counts. The rearrangement uses TRBV10-2 and TRBJ2-7, with TRBD1 identical over 7 bases. CDR3 length: 16 residues. J gave up 4 bases and V 5 bases, and 14 bases lay outside the gene matches. Germline lookup yields CDR1 WSHSY and CDR2 SAAADI. The CDR3 sequence: CASSTTSGTVPYEQYF. As DNA, the CDR3 is TGCGCCAGCAGTACCACCTCTGGGACAGTACCATACGAGCAGTACTTC.

This clonotype was counted many times. The chain is built from TRBV5-1 and TRBJ2-2; D is perhaps TRBD2 (6 bases). Per germline, CDR1 SGHRS and CDR2 YFSETQ. This CDR3 contains 16 residues. Between the trimmed V and J ends, which lost 0 bases and 1 base, there was a span of 10 bases. CDR3 region: CASSLGGSGNTGELFF. The CDR3 DNA reads TGCGCCAGCAGCTTGGGCGGTAGCGGGAACACCGGGGAGCTGTTTTTT.

This clonotype has only a few counts. The chain uses TRBV6-2 or TRBV6-3 and TRBJ2-1; 11 bases line up with TRBD2. The CDR3 loop spans 15 amino acids. V dropped 2 bases and J dropped 4; count of bases not matched to a gene: 1. Per germline, CDR1 MNHEY and CDR2 SVGEGT. The CDR3 DNA reads TGTGCCAGCAGTTACACTAGCGGGAGTTACAATGAGCAGTTCTTC. It translates to CASSYTSGSYNEQFF.

This clonotype was observed at least ten times. The chain links TRBV18 to TRBJ2-2; 9 bases are shared with TRBD1. This CDR3 comprises 19 residues. Losses at the gene ends were 4 bases for V and 0 bases for J; bases not matched to a gene: 12. CDR1 KGHSH and CDR2 LQKENI come from the germline V gene. This CDR3 is CASSRPTGGRLSNTGELFF. The CDR3 region has the DNA TGTGCCAGCTCACGACCAACAGGGGGCCGTCTCTCGAACACCGGGGAGCTGTTTTTT.

This clonotype was observed at least ten times. This chain connects TRBV14 to TRBJ2-7, with D maybe TRBD1 (6 bases). This CDR3 has 13 residues. Germline V lookup: CDR1 SGHDN, CDR2 FVKESK. Trimming stripped 4 bases from V and 8 bases from J, with 15 bases between. The chain's CDR3 is CASSPPTGSKQYF. In DNA form, the CDR3 reads TGTGCCAGCAGCCCACCTACAGGGTCTAAGCAGTACTTC.

This clonotype occurred many times. V and J are TRBV7-8 and TRBJ2-5; TRBD1 might be the D (5 bases). CDR1 and CDR2 from the germline V gene are SGHVS and FQNEAQ. The CDR3 covers 14 residues. Deletions cut 5 bases from V and 0 bases from J, with 10 bases between. CDR3 nucleotides: TGTGCCAGCAGCCCGACAGTGTACCAAGAGACCCAGTACTTC. Protein sequence: CASSPTVYQETQYF.

The chain carries TRBV7-3 and TRBJ2-1; 11 nucleotides align to TRBD2. Germline V gene data show CDR1 as SGHTA and CDR2 as FQGTGA. The junction had 8 bases not matched to a gene; V was cut back by 6 bases and J by 7 bases. This CDR3 has 15 amino acids. CDR3 loop: CASRNPGLAVNEQFF. Written as DNA, the CDR3 is TGTGCCAGCAGAAATCCGGGACTAGCGGTAAATGAGCAGTTCTTC.

The chain combines TRBV6-1 with TRBJ2-5, with TRBD2 identical over 7 bases. V gave up 5 bases and J gave up 5 bases; unmatched junction bases: 8. This CDR3 spans 14 amino acids. The germline V gene has CDR1 MNHNS and CDR2 SASEGT. The CDR3 protein is CASSPRGEWETQYF. In nucleotides, the CDR3 is TGTGCCAGCAGTCCACGGGGGGAGTGGGAGACCCAGTACTTC.

V and J are TRBV19 and TRBJ1-5, with 10 bases fitting TRBD1. V dropped 3 bases and J dropped 5; count of bases not matched to a gene: 7. The CDR3 sequence is 16 residues long. Germline lookup yields CDR1 LNHDA and CDR2 SQIVND (reference sequence). The CDR3 loop reads CASSIPGQGLYQPQHF. DNA of the CDR3: TGTGCCAGTAGTATCCCGGGACAGGGGTTATATCAGCCCCAGCATTTT.

In this sample, this clonotype turned up many times. The chain joins TRBV28 to TRBJ2-7; D remains ambiguous. The V end was cut by 8 bases, the J end by 3 bases, with 11 bases between. Per the germline V gene, CDR1 is MDHEN and CDR2 is SYDVKM. The CDR3 has 12 amino acids. The CDR3 region has the DNA TGTGCCAGCGAAAGCACCCTCTACGAGCAGTACTTC. Encoded protein: CASESTLYEQYF.